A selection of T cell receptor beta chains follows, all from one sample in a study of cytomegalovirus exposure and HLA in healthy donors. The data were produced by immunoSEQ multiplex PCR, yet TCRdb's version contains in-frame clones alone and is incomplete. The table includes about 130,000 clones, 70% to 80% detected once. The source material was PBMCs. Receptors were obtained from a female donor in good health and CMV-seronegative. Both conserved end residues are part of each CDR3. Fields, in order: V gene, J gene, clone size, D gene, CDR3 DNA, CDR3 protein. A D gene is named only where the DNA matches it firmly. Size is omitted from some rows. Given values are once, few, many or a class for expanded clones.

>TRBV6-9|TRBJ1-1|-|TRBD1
TGTGCCAGCAGTTACCCAGGGGGGAAGGGCTGTACAACTGAAGCTTTCTTT
CASSYPGGKGCTTEAFF
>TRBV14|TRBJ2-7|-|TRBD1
TGTGCCAGCAGCCAACACCGGGACAGCTCCTACGAGCAGTACTTC
CASSQHRDSSYEQYF
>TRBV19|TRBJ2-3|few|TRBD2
TGTGCCAGTAGCGAACCGGGACTAGCGTCGAGGCAGTATTTT
CASSEPGLASRQYF
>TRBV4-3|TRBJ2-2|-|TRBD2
TGCGCCAGCAGCGTACACCGTGCGGGAGGGCCTTACACCGGGGAGCTGTTTTTT
CASSVHRAGGPYTGELFF
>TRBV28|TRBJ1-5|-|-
TGTGCCAGCATAGAGTTCGGGACACCCCACCAGCCCCAGCATTTT
CASIEFGTPHQPQHF
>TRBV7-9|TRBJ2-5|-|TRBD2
TGTGCCAGCAGCTTAGTGGGGAGGGCCCACGAGACCCAGTACTTC
CASSLVGRAHETQYF
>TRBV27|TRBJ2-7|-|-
TGTGCCAGCAGTTTAGAGGCCTACGAGCAGTACTTC
CASSLEAYEQYF
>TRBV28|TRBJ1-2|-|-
TGTGCCAGCAGTCGGTGGGGGCAGGGGTATGGCTACACCTTC
CASSRWGQGYGYTF
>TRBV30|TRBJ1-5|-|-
TGTGCCTGGAGTGTGGGGCCAGGGGACAATCAGCCCCAGCATTTT
CAWSVGPGDNQPQHF
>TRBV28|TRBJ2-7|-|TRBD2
TGTGCCAGCAGTCCCTTGCGGGAGGTCTCCTACGAGCAGTACTTC
CASSPLREVSYEQYF
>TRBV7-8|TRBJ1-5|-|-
TGTGCCAGCAGCCTGGGGGGTAACGGGCAGCCCCAGCATTTT
CASSLGGNGQPQHF
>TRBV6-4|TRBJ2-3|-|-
TGTGCCAGCAGTGAGGGCCGTTGGGGCACAGATACGCAGTATTTT
CASSEGRWGTDTQYF
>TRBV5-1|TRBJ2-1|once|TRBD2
TGCGCCAGCAGCTTGGATTTTGGACTAGCGGGGTACAATGAGCAGTTCTTC
CASSLDFGLAGYNEQFF
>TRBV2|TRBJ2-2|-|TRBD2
TGTGCCAGCGAACTAGCGGGAGGAGCCGGGGAGCTGTTTTTT
CASELAGGAGELFF
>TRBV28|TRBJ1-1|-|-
TGTGCCAGCAGTTTATCCGCGCTCGGAGCTTTCTTT
CASSLSALGAFF
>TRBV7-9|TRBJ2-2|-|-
TGTGCCAGCACCGACAAGAACGAAGGCGTGGCCGGGGAGCTGTTTTTT
CASTDKNEGVAGELFF
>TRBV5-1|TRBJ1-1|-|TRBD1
TGCGCCAGCAGCCCGGCACTACAGGGGAGTGTCACTGAAGCTTTCTTT
CASSPALQGSVTEAFF
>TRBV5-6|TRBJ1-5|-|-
TGTGCCAGCAGCTTGGGGGCAGGAGGTGGCAATCAGCCCCAGCATTTT
CASSLGAGGGNQPQHF
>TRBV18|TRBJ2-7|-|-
TGTGCCAGCTCACCATTTGCCGGGACTGAATCAATCTACGAGCAGTACTTC
CASSPFAGTESIYEQYF
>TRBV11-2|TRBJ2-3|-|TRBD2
TGTGCCAGCAGCCCGGCGAGAGCGGGAGCGAGAGATACGCAGTATTTT
CASSPARAGARDTQYF
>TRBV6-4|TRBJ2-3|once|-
TGTGCCAGCAGTGACCGCGGGTTCGGAGATACGCAGTATTTT
CASSDRGFGDTQYF
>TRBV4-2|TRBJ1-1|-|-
TGTGCCAGCAGCCAAGCATTACAGGGTGTCGGACCTGAAGCTTTCTTT
CASSQALQGVGPEAFF
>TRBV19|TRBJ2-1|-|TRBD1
TGTGCCAGTAGTATCTGGACAGGTCCCAATGAGCAGTTCTTC
CASSIWTGPNEQFF
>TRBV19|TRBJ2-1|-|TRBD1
TGTGCCAGTAGTCGGGACAGGGCTTACAATGAGCAGTTCTTC
CASSRDRAYNEQFF
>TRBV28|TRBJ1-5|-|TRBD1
TGTGCCAGCAGTTTATCCGACAGGGTGGTTTGGCAGCCCCAGCATTTT
CASSLSDRVVWQPQHF
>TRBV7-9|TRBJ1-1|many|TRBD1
TGTGCCAGCAGCTTAGCCTACAGGGGGAACACTGAAGCTTTCTTT
CASSLAYRGNTEAFF
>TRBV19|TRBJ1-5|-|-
TGTGCCAGTAGTATACTAGGGGTCGAACAGCCCCAGCATTTT
CASSILGVEQPQHF
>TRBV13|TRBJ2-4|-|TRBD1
TGTGCCAGCAGCTTAGTAGGGGACAGAAAAAACATTCAGTACTTC
CASSLVGDRKNIQYF
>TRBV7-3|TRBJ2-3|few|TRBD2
TGTGCCAGCAGCTTATTCCTGGGGAGTAGCGGGAGTTGGTATACGCAGTATTTT
CASSLFLGSSGSWYTQYF
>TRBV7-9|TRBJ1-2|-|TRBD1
TGTGCCAGCAGCTCTTTGACAGGGGACTATGGCTACACCTTC
CASSSLTGDYGYTF
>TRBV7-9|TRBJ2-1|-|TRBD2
TGTGCCAGCAGCTTAGGACTAGCGGGAGGGCGCTCCTACAATGAGCAGTTCTTC
CASSLGLAGGRSYNEQFF
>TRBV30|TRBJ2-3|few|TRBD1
TGTGCCTGGAGTGTAGGGGGCCGGGGCACAGATACGCAGTATTTT
CAWSVGGRGTDTQYF
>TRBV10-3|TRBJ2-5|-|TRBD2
TGTGCCATCAGTGATAGCGGGGACAACCAAGAGACCCAGTACTTC
CAISDSGDNQETQYF
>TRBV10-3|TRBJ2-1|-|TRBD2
TGTGCCATCAGTGACGCGCTAGCGGGCGACAATGAGCAGTTCTTC
CAISDALAGDNEQFF
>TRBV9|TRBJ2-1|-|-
TGTGCCAGCAGCCCCCGGACCCTGGCGGGGAATGAGCAGTTCTTC
CASSPRTLAGNEQFF
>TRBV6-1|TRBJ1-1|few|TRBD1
TGTGCCAGCAGTGATCGACAGGGGGCGCGGGAAGCTTTCTTT
CASSDRQGAREAFF
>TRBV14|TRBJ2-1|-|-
TGTGCCAGCAGCCACCTTAGCGGATACAATGAGCAGTTCTTC
CASSHLSGYNEQFF
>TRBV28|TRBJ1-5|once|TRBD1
TGTGCCAGCACCCAATCACAGGGGAGTCAGCCCCAGCATTTT
CASTQSQGSQPQHF
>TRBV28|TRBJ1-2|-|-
TGTGCCAGCAGTTTCAAAGGGGCAAATGGCTACACCTTC
CASSFKGANGYTF
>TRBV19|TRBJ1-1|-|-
TGTGCCAGCGACAGCATGGAGAACACTGAAGCTTTCTTT
CASDSMENTEAFF
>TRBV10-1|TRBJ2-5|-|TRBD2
TGCGCCAGCAGTGAGTCGAAGCGGGAGACGATGGAGACCCAGTACTTC
CASSESKRETMETQYF
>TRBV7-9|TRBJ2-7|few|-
TGTGCCAGCAGCCAAGAGAAATACGAGCAGTACTTC
CASSQEKYEQYF
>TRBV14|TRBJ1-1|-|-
TGTGCCAGCAGCCAGGGACTATACACTGAAGCTTTCTTT
CASSQGLYTEAFF
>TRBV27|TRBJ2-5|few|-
TGTGCCAGCAGTCCTATGCGACAGGACCAAGAGACCCAGTACTTC
CASSPMRQDQETQYF
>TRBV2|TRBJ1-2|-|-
TGTGCCAGCAGTGTACAGAGGACAGAGGGCGGCTACACCTTC
CASSVQRTEGGYTF
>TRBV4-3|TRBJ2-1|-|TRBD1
TGCGCCAGCAGCCCCGGGGGACAGGGGGCCTATGAGCAGTTCTTC
CASSPGGQGAYEQFF
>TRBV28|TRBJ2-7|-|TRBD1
TGTGCCAGCAGTTACCCCCTCATCCGGGACAGGGGCTACGAGCAGTACTTC
CASSYPLIRDRGYEQYF
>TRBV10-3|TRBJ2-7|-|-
TGTGCCATCAATGACCGCGGGGCTACCTACGAGCAGTACTTC
CAINDRGATYEQYF
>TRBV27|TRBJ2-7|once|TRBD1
TGTGCCAGCAGTGTCAGGGGGCACGAGCAGTACTTC
CASSVRGHEQYF
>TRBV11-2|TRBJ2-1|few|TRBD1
TGTGCCAGCAGCTTAGGCACAGGGGCCTACAATGAGCAGTTCTTC
CASSLGTGAYNEQFF
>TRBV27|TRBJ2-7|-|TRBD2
TGTGCCAGCAGTTTTTCTAGCGGGGAATTCCCGTACGAGCAGTACTTC
CASSFSSGEFPYEQYF
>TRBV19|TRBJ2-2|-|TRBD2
TGTGCCAGTAGTAAGGGTAGCGGGAGGAACACCGGGGAGCTGTTTTTT
CASSKGSGRNTGELFF
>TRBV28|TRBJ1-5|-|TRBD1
TGTGCCAGCAGTGCCGGGACAGACTTCAATCAGCCCCAGCATTTT
CASSAGTDFNQPQHF
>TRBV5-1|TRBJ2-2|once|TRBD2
TGCGCCAGCAGCCTCCGGACTAGCGGGAGGGGAAACACCGGGGAGCTGTTTTTT
CASSLRTSGRGNTGELFF
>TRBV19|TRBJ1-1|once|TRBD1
TGTGCCAGTATTCTGACAGGGAGTACTGAAGCTTTCTTT
CASILTGSTEAFF